Reported below is one T cell receptor beta chain. Its antigen is unknown. Here immunoSEQ multiplex PCR was the method, and the copy in TCRdb shows in-frame clones only, minus some. The sample holds under 85,000 clones; approximately 74% are singletons and the top ten take 1.5% to 2%. The record originates from a study of vaccination effects on CD4 cells after COVID-19. Whole-study results and caveats: There were few convalescent patients in the study and no early post-infection timepoints.

Before any sequencing was done, the ViraFEST assay used viral peptide pools to expand antigen-specific CD4+ T cells. Subsequent to approximately 11 days of culture, CD4+ T cells were isolated. The CDR3 runs to 13 residues. CDR1 is LNHDA, CDR2 SQIVND, per germline (reference sequence). V was clipped by 5 bases and J by 8 bases, with 15 bases between them. V usage is TRBV19 and J usage is TRBJ1-2, with D tentatively TRBD1 (6 bases). This specimen was CD4+ T cells from PBMCs cultured with HCoV-229E spike peptides, taken before COVID-19 vaccination. This receptor was identified in a human donor who received a COVID-19 vaccine. The CDR3 bases are TGTGCCAGTAGTCTACGGGACATTCAGGGCTACACCTTC. It yields the protein CASSLRDIQGYTF.